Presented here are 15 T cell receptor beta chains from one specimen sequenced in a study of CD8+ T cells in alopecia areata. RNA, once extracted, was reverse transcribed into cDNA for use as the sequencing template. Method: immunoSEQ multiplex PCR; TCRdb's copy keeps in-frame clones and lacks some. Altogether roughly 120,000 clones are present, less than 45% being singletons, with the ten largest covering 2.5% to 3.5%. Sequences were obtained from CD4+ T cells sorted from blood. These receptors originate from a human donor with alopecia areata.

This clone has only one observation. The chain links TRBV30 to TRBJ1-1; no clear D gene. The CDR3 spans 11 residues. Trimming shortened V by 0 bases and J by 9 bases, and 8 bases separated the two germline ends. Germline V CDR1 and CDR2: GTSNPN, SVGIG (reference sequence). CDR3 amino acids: CAWSVGAQAFF. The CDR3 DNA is TGTGCCTGGAGTGTGGGAGCACAAGCTTTCTTT. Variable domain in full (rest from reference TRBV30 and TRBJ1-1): SQTIHQWPATLVQPVGSPLSLECTVEGTSNPNLYWYRQAAGRGLQLLFYSVGIGQISSEVPQNLSASRPQDRQFILSSKKLLLSDSGFYLCAWSVGAQAFFGQGTRLTVV.

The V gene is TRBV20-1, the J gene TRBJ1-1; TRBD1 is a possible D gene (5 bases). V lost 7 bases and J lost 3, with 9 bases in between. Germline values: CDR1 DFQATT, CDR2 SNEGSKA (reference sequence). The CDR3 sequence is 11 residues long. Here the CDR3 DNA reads TGCAGTGTCCAAGGGGACACTGAAGCTTTCTTT. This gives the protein CSVQGDTEAFF.

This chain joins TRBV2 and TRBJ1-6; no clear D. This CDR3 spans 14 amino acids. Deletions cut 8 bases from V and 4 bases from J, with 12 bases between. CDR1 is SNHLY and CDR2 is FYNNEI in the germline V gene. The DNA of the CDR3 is TGTGCCAGCCTCTACCCGGGATATAATTCACCCCTCCACTTT. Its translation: CASLYPGYNSPLHF.

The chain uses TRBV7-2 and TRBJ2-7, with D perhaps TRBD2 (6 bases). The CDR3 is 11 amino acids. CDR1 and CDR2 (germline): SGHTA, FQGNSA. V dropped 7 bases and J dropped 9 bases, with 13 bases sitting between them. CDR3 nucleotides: TGTGCCAGCACCCCGGACTACCGGCAGTACTTC. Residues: CASTPDYRQYF.

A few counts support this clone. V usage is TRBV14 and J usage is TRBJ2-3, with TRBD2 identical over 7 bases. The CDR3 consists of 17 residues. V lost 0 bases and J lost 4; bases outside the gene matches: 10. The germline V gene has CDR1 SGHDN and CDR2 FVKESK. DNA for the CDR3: TGTGCCAGCAGCCAAGATCCGGCGCTAGCGGCCCCAGATACGCAGTATTTT. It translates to CASSQDPALAAPDTQYF.

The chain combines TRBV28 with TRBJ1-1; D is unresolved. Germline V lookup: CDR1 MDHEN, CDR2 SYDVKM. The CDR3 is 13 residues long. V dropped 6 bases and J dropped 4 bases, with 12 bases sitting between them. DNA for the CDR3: TGTGCCAGCAGCCGTGAACTGGGCACTGAAGCTTTCTTT. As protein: CASSRELGTEAFF.

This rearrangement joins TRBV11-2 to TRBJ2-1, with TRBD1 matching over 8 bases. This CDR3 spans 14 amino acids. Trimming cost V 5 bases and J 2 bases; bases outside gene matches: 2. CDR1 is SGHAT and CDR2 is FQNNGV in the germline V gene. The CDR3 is CASSPTGAYNEQFF. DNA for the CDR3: TGTGCCAGCAGCCCGACAGGGGCCTACAATGAGCAGTTCTTC.

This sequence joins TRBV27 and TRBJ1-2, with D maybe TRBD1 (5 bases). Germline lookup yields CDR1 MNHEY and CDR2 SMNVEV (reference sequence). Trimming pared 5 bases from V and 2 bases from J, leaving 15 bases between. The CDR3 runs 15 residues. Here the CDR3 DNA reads TGTGCCAGCAGTCCGACTTGGGACGGAAACTATGGCTACACCTTC. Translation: CASSPTWDGNYGYTF.

The CDR3 DNA follows: TGTGCCAGCAGCCAAGGCGTCAACAGGTGGCAAGAGACCCAGTACTTC. It codes for CASSQGVNRWQETQYF. V gene TRBV14 combines with J gene TRBJ2-5; D is possibly TRBD1 (5 bases). The CDR3 consists of 16 residues. Germline V gene sequence: CDR1 SGHDN, CDR2 FVKESK. Trimming took off 1 base at V and 2 bases at J, with 14 bases between the two ends.

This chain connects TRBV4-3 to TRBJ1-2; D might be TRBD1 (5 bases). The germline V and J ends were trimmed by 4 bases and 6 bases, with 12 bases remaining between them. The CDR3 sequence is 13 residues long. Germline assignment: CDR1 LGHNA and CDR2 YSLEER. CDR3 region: CASSRIVGDGYTF. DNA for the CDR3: TGCGCCAGCAGCCGAATAGTAGGGGATGGCTACACCTTC.

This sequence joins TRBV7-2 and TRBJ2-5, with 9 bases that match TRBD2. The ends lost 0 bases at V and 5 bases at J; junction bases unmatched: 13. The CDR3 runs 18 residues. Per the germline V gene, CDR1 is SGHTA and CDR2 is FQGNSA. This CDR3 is CASSLALGLAGTTETQYF. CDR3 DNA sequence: TGTGCCAGCAGCTTAGCGCTAGGCCTAGCGGGGACCACGGAGACCCAGTACTTC.

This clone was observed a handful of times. The CDR3 here is CSVPGLAGAETQYF. The CDR3, as DNA: TGCAGCGTTCCTGGACTAGCGGGAGCTGAGACCCAGTACTTC. V is TRBV29-1 and J is TRBJ2-5, with 13 bases identical to TRBD2. J was trimmed by 5 bases and V by 5 bases; bases with no gene match: 5. The CDR3 sequence is 14 residues long. The germline gives CDR1 SQVTM, CDR2 ANQGSEA. Full variable domain (remainder filled in from reference TRBV29-1 and TRBJ2-5): SAVISQKPSRDICQRGTSLTIQCQVDSQVTMMFWYRQQPGQSLTLIATANQGSEATYESGFVIDKFPISRPNLTFSTLTVSNMSPEDSSIYLCSVPGLAGAETQYFGPGTRLLVL.

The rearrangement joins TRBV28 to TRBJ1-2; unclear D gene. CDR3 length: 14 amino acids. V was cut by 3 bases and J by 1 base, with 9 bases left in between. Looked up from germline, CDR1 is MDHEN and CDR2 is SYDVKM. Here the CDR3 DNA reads TGTGCCAGCAGTTTGGCCCCAAGTAACTATGGCTACACCTTC. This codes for CASSLAPSNYGYTF.

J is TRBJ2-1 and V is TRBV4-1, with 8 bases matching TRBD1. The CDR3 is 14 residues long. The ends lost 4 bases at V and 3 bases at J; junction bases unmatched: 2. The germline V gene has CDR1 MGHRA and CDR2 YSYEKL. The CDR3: CASSPGQDYNEQFF. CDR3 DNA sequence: TGCGCCAGCAGCCCGGGACAGGACTACAATGAGCAGTTCTTC.

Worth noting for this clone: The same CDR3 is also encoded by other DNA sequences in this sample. CDR3 amino acids: CASSLGQEETQYF. CDR3 DNA sequence: TGTGCCAGCAGTTTAGGACAGGAGGAGACCCAGTACTTC. V gene TRBV28 combines with J gene TRBJ2-5; 7 bases are shared with TRBD1. V lost 2 bases to trimming and J lost 5 bases; unmatched junction nucleotides: 2. The CDR3 has 13 residues. The germline V gene encodes CDR1 MDHEN and CDR2 SYDVKM.